This is a list of T cell receptor beta chains from one sample in a study of blood T cell repertoires in COVID-19. Using immunoSEQ multiplex PCR, the repertoire was profiled, and TCRdb retains in-frame clones only, with some absent. The profile shows roughly 130,000 clones, around nine tenths of them singletons. The sequenced sample was peripheral blood. Receptors were obtained from a man aged 60 to 75 with active or convalescent COVID-19. CDR3s include the opening cysteine and the closing phenylalanine or tryptophan. D genes are given only for firm matches. Clone size is stated in some rows and not others, as once, few, many or a class when expanded.

clone_size,j_call,d_call,v_call,cdr3_aa,cdr3_nt
.,TRBJ1-5,TRBD1,TRBV6-5,CASSTGTGGSQPQHF,TGTGCCAGCAGTACAGGGACAGGGGGCAGTCAGCCCCAGCATTTT
.,TRBJ2-7,.,TRBV18,CASSHDSRSSYEQYF,TGTGCCAGCTCGCACGACAGTCGGAGCTCCTACGAGCAGTACTTC
.,TRBJ1-5,TRBD1,TRBV2,CASSGGQGDHQPQHF,TGTGCCAGCAGTGGGGGACAGGGTGATCATCAGCCCCAGCATTTT
.,TRBJ2-1,TRBD2,TRBV19,CASSIPSSAGGKNEQFF,TGTGCCAGTAGTATCCCCTCCTCGGCGGGAGGGAAAAATGAGCAGTTCTTC
once,TRBJ2-1,.,TRBV24-1,CATSDFKGREAFF,TGTGCCACCAGTGATTTTAAGGGCAGGGAAGCGTTCTTC
.,TRBJ1-5,.,TRBV7-8,CASSPAYGGSNQPQHF,TGTGCCAGCAGCCCGGCTTACGGCGGGAGCAATCAGCCCCAGCATTTT
.,TRBJ2-6,.,TRBV27,CASSSVGSGANVLTF,TGTGCCAGCAGCTCGGTCGGCTCTGGGGCCAACGTCCTGACTTTC
.,TRBJ1-2,.,TRBV7-2,CASNKGKGLNYGYTF,TGTGCCAGCAACAAGGGGAAGGGCCTTAACTATGGCTACACCTTC
.,TRBJ1-6,.,TRBV20-1,CSASGGFSGYNSPLHF,TGCAGTGCTAGTGGAGGGTTTAGTGGCTATAATTCACCCCTCCACTTT
once,TRBJ2-1,.,TRBV3-1/TRBV3-2,CASSQANGSYNEQFF,TGTGCCAGCAGCCAAGCGAACGGGAGCTACAATGAGCAGTTCTTC
.,TRBJ1-4,.,TRBV19,CASSIVENEKLFF,TGTGCCAGTAGTATAGTGGAGAATGAAAAACTGTTTTTT
.,TRBJ2-6,TRBD2,TRBV5-5,CASSRGGASGANVLTF,TGTGCCAGCAGCCGCGGGGGGGCGTCTGGGGCCAACGTCCTGACTTTC
.,TRBJ1-5,.,TRBV28,CASSRTRGGNQPQHF,TGTGCCAGCAGTCGGACACGAGGTGGGAATCAGCCCCAGCATTTT
.,TRBJ1-3,.,TRBV28,CASSPRGHGNTIYF,TGTGCCAGCAGCCCCAGGGGCCACGGAAACACCATATATTTT
.,TRBJ1-1,TRBD1,TRBV29-1,CSAQGDGEAFF,TGCAGCGCACAGGGGGATGGTGAAGCTTTCTTT
.,TRBJ2-1,.,TRBV10-3,CAISDKNEQFF,TGTGCCATCAGTGACAAAAATGAGCAGTTCTTC
.,TRBJ2-1,TRBD2,TRBV4-2,CASSQEVVAGGLLFYNEQFF,TGTGCCAGCAGCCAAGAAGTCGTTGCGGGAGGGCTTCTTTTCTACAATGAGCAGTTCTTC
.,TRBJ2-3,.,TRBV7-9,CASSPQGGDTQYF,TGTGCCAGCAGCCCGCAAGGAGGCGATACGCAGTATTTT
.,TRBJ1-1,.,TRBV4-1,CASSQIREGDTEAFF,TGCGCCAGCAGCCAAATACGTGAGGGCGACACTGAAGCTTTCTTT
.,TRBJ2-5,TRBD1,TRBV3-1/TRBV3-2,CASSHRSRGHEETQYF,TGTGCCAGCAGCCACAGGTCCAGGGGGCATGAAGAGACCCAGTACTTC
.,TRBJ2-2,TRBD1,TRBV6-2/TRBV6-3,CASSSVPGQGNTGELFF,TGTGCCAGCAGTTCCGTCCCGGGACAGGGGAACACCGGGGAGCTGTTTTTT
.,TRBJ2-5,.,TRBV4-3,CASSQDLWAETQYF,TGCGCCAGCAGCCAAGATCTCTGGGCAGAGACCCAGTACTTC
.,TRBJ1-2,.,TRBV7-9,CASSLQEDNYGYTF,TGTGCCAGCAGCTTACAGGAAGATAACTATGGCTACACCTTC
once,TRBJ1-1,.,TRBV3-1/TRBV3-2,CASSQLEDREAFF,TGTGCCAGCAGCCAGTTGGAAGACAGGGAAGCTTTCTTT
.,TRBJ2-5,TRBD2,TRBV7-7,CASSPATTSGRETQYF,TGTGCTAGCAGTCCCGCAACGACTAGCGGGAGGGAGACCCAGTACTTC
.,TRBJ2-7,.,TRBV15,CATSRDPGPYEQYF,TGTGCCACCAGCAGAGATCCTGGGCCCTACGAGCAGTACTTC
.,TRBJ2-1,TRBD1,TRBV5-6,CASSLMGQHNEQFF,TGTGCCAGCAGCTTAATGGGACAGCACAATGAGCAGTTCTTC
.,TRBJ2-1,.,TRBV27,CASSLSVDEQFF,TGTGCCAGCAGTTTATCGGTAGATGAGCAGTTCTTC
.,TRBJ1-4,.,TRBV7-6,CASSLAHPGATNEKLFF,TGTGCCAGCAGCTTAGCTCATCCGGGAGCAACTAATGAAAAACTGTTTTTT
.,TRBJ2-2,.,TRBV4-1,CASSQDGSGNTGELFF,TGCGCCAGCAGCCAAGATGGCAGTGGGAACACCGGGGAGCTGTTTTTT
.,TRBJ1-3,TRBD1,TRBV11-2,CASSFYTGVGNTIYF,TGTGCCAGCAGCTTCTATACAGGGGTTGGAAACACCATATATTTT